These T cell receptor beta chains were read from a single sample in a study of T cells in localized non-small cell lung cancer. Sequenced by immunoSEQ multiplex PCR; TCRdb stores in-frame clones only, minus some. This table holds fewer than 12,000 clones, about 68% found once. The material was peripheral blood, obtained before any cancer treatment. These receptors were obtained from a male donor aged 60 or older with stage I lung adenocarcinoma. Both conserved end residues are part of each CDR3. Each record gives: J gene, clone size, D gene, V gene, CDR3 protein, CDR3 DNA. The D gene is left open where the match is weak. A clone size is listed for some rows: how often the clone was seen (once, few, many), or a class if it is expanded.

j_call: TRBJ2-6
clone_size: NA
d_call: NA
v_call: TRBV6-5
cdr3_aa: CASSGRSSGANVLTF
cdr3_nt: TGTGCCAGCAGTGGGAGGAGCTCTGGGGCCAACGTCCTGACTTTC

j_call: TRBJ2-5
clone_size: few
d_call: TRBD2
v_call: TRBV7-9
cdr3_aa: CASSPKRLAGVQETQYF
cdr3_nt: TGTGCCAGCAGCCCAAAGCGACTAGCGGGGGTCCAAGAGACCCAGTACTTC

j_call: TRBJ1-1
clone_size: NA
d_call: NA
v_call: TRBV7-9
cdr3_aa: CASSETLVNTEAFF
cdr3_nt: TGTGCCAGCAGCGAGACGCTTGTGAACACTGAAGCTTTCTTT

j_call: TRBJ1-4
clone_size: NA
d_call: NA
v_call: TRBV27
cdr3_aa: CASSLNGKLFF
cdr3_nt: TGTGCCAGCAGTTTAAATGGGAAACTGTTTTTT

j_call: TRBJ2-7
clone_size: NA
d_call: NA
v_call: TRBV5-4
cdr3_aa: CASSSQGTLYEQYF
cdr3_nt: TGTGCCAGCAGCTCACAGGGCACTCTCTACGAGCAGTACTTC

j_call: TRBJ1-2
clone_size: NA
d_call: TRBD1
v_call: TRBV27
cdr3_aa: CASSSYRGLGYTF
cdr3_nt: TGTGCCAGCAGCTCCTACAGGGGGCTAGGCTACACCTTC

j_call: TRBJ1-4
clone_size: NA
d_call: TRBD1
v_call: TRBV10-2
cdr3_aa: CASSPSGTAREKLFF
cdr3_nt: TGCGCCAGCAGTCCCTCCGGGACAGCTAGGGAAAAACTGTTTTTT

j_call: TRBJ2-7
clone_size: NA
d_call: TRBD1
v_call: TRBV19
cdr3_aa: CASSIAGTGLTYEQYF
cdr3_nt: TGTGCCAGTAGTATAGCCGGGACAGGGTTAACCTACGAGCAGTACTTC

j_call: TRBJ1-5
clone_size: NA
d_call: NA
v_call: TRBV28
cdr3_aa: CASRSGLNQPQHF
cdr3_nt: TGTGCCAGCCGATCCGGGCTCAATCAGCCCCAGCATTTT

j_call: TRBJ2-1
clone_size: few
d_call: TRBD1
v_call: TRBV5-1
cdr3_aa: CASSLTGGSGWEQFF
cdr3_nt: TGCGCCAGCAGCTTGACAGGGGGATCGGGTTGGGAGCAGTTCTTC

j_call: TRBJ1-2
clone_size: few
d_call: NA
v_call: TRBV19
cdr3_aa: CASSIPATQRRGYTF
cdr3_nt: TGTGCCAGTAGTATCCCCGCCACACAGAGACGTGGCTACACCTTC

j_call: TRBJ2-5
clone_size: NA
d_call: NA
v_call: TRBV20-1
cdr3_aa: CSALRETQYF
cdr3_nt: TGCAGTGCTCTGCGGGAGACCCAGTACTTC

j_call: TRBJ2-7
clone_size: NA
d_call: NA
v_call: TRBV18
cdr3_aa: CASSPTGIEQYF
cdr3_nt: TGTGCCAGCTCTCCGACAGGTATCGAGCAGTACTTC

j_call: TRBJ1-1
clone_size: NA
d_call: NA
v_call: TRBV19
cdr3_aa: CASGLQAFF
cdr3_nt: TGTGCCAGCGGACTACAAGCTTTCTTT

j_call: TRBJ1-5
clone_size: NA
d_call: NA
v_call: TRBV5-4
cdr3_aa: CASSARGNSNQPQHF
cdr3_nt: TGTGCCAGCAGCGCACGGGGAAATAGCAATCAGCCCCAGCATTTT

j_call: TRBJ1-1
clone_size: NA
d_call: TRBD1
v_call: TRBV7-8
cdr3_aa: CASSLVLGTGRAFF
cdr3_nt: TGTGCCAGCAGCTTAGTCTTGGGGACAGGACGGGCTTTCTTT

j_call: TRBJ1-5
clone_size: NA
d_call: TRBD1
v_call: TRBV30
cdr3_aa: CAWIRTGKQPQHF
cdr3_nt: TGTGCCTGGATACGGACAGGGAAACAGCCCCAGCATTTT

j_call: TRBJ1-5
clone_size: NA
d_call: NA
v_call: TRBV4-1
cdr3_aa: CASSQVGRGPNQPQHF
cdr3_nt: TGCGCCAGCAGCCAAGTCGGTAGGGGACCCAATCAGCCCCAGCATTTT

j_call: TRBJ2-4
clone_size: NA
d_call: NA
v_call: TRBV12-5
cdr3_aa: CASGTDEGQAKNIQYF
cdr3_nt: TGTGCTAGTGGTACTGACGAGGGGCAAGCCAAAAACATTCAGTACTTC

j_call: TRBJ2-1
clone_size: once
d_call: NA
v_call: TRBV10-3
cdr3_aa: CAIRAQAGLQSEQFF
cdr3_nt: TGTGCCATCAGAGCTCAGGCAGGGCTACAGAGTGAGCAGTTCTTC

j_call: TRBJ2-5
clone_size: NA
d_call: NA
v_call: TRBV21-1
cdr3_aa: CASPKRGKGAGWETQYF
cdr3_nt: TGTGCCAGCCCCAAAAGGGGTAAGGGGGCGGGTTGGGAGACCCAGTACTTC

j_call: TRBJ1-1
clone_size: NA
d_call: NA
v_call: TRBV4-1
cdr3_aa: CASSQGQNTEAFF
cdr3_nt: TGCGCCAGCAGCCAAGGACAGAACACTGAAGCTTTCTTT

j_call: TRBJ1-6
clone_size: NA
d_call: NA
v_call: TRBV5-4
cdr3_aa: CASSQEWRVAQNSPLHF
cdr3_nt: TGTGCCAGCAGCCAAGAATGGAGAGTAGCCCAAAATTCACCCCTCCACTTT

j_call: TRBJ1-3
clone_size: NA
d_call: NA
v_call: TRBV6-4
cdr3_aa: CASSADSTHSGNTIYF
cdr3_nt: TGTGCCAGCAGTGCGGACAGTACTCACTCTGGAAACACCATATATTTT

j_call: TRBJ2-1
clone_size: NA
d_call: NA
v_call: TRBV18
cdr3_aa: CASSPLRTENYNEQFF
cdr3_nt: TGTGCCAGCTCACCCCTTAGGACAGAGAATTACAATGAGCAGTTCTTC

j_call: TRBJ2-7
clone_size: NA
d_call: NA
v_call: TRBV15
cdr3_aa: CATSIDLSYEQYF
cdr3_nt: TGTGCCACCAGCATAGACTTGTCCTACGAGCAGTACTTC

j_call: TRBJ1-1
clone_size: NA
d_call: NA
v_call: TRBV18
cdr3_aa: CASSIGRGNTEAFF
cdr3_nt: TGTGCCAGCTCCATCGGGCGGGGGAACACTGAAGCTTTCTTT

j_call: TRBJ2-5
clone_size: NA
d_call: NA
v_call: TRBV5-6
cdr3_aa: CASSLIVGPRETQYF
cdr3_nt: TGTGCCAGCAGCTTGATCGTGGGGCCGAGGGAGACCCAGTACTTC

j_call: TRBJ1-2
clone_size: NA
d_call: TRBD1
v_call: TRBV7-2
cdr3_aa: CASSPLPLGTGGVGYTF
cdr3_nt: TGTGCCAGCAGCCCCCTTCCCCTTGGGACAGGGGGCGTCGGCTACACCTTC

j_call: TRBJ1-4
clone_size: few
d_call: NA
v_call: TRBV21-1
cdr3_aa: CASWREKLFF
cdr3_nt: TGTGCCTCCTGGCGTGAAAAACTGTTTTTT

j_call: TRBJ1-3
clone_size: few
d_call: NA
v_call: TRBV9
cdr3_aa: CASSVGGNTIYF
cdr3_nt: TGTGCCAGCAGCGTAGGTGGAAACACCATATATTTT

j_call: TRBJ1-3
clone_size: once
d_call: TRBD1
v_call: TRBV6-5
cdr3_aa: CASNTGGSGNTIYF
cdr3_nt: TGTGCCAGCAACACAGGGGGGTCTGGAAACACCATATATTTT

j_call: TRBJ1-1
clone_size: once
d_call: NA
v_call: TRBV6-9
cdr3_aa: CASSFGAGWTEAFF
cdr3_nt: TGTGCCAGCAGTTTTGGGGCGGGGTGGACTGAAGCTTTCTTT

j_call: TRBJ1-2
clone_size: NA
d_call: TRBD1
v_call: TRBV28
cdr3_aa: CASRRQGAPGYTF
cdr3_nt: TGTGCCAGCAGACGACAGGGGGCTCCTGGCTACACCTTC

j_call: TRBJ2-1
clone_size: few
d_call: NA
v_call: TRBV21-1
cdr3_aa: CASSNTLGTCLNEQFF
cdr3_nt: TGTGCCAGCAGCAATACACTCGGGACTTGTTTAAATGAGCAGTTCTTC

j_call: TRBJ2-2
clone_size: NA
d_call: NA
v_call: TRBV18
cdr3_aa: CASSRTGQGGTGELFF
cdr3_nt: TGTGCCAGCTCCCGTACCGGCCAGGGTGGAACCGGGGAGCTGTTTTTT

j_call: TRBJ2-1
clone_size: NA
d_call: NA
v_call: TRBV10-3
cdr3_aa: CAISGPEVGNEQFF
cdr3_nt: TGTGCCATCAGTGGCCCAGAGGTGGGGAATGAGCAGTTCTTC